This T cell receptor beta chain was found in a study of shared clonotypes between healthy human individuals (dated by TCRdb to about 2020). About the full investigation: The cohort comprised a couple of women and a few men aged 18 to 49 years. To increase sequencing depth and limit assay-specific biases, TCR repertoire library preparation and sequencing were carried out by different laboratories using diverse techniques. Per donor, leukapheresis produced somewhere between about 0.9 and 9.5 billion PBMCs. Blood TCR repertoires of five healthy adults were deeply sequenced to estimate repertoire size and the extent of clonotype sharing between individuals. Beyond this particular receptor, the publication reports: Based on pairwise subsampling, the degree of clonotype sharing among donors was expected to be affected by sequencing depth. Because the study included a small number of donors, the genetic and exposure-history diversity represented was limited. Sampling was restricted to blood, and TCR repertoires in tissue are likely to differ from TCR repertoires in blood.

Donors were healthy HIV-negative adults with no recently reported acute infections or vaccinations. All donors were Caucasian adults living in Nashville, Tennessee, USA. For unsorted samples, some 90 million PBMCs were counted, and genomic DNA was extracted using the QIAamp DNA Blood Mini kit. Blood was collected by leukapheresis, and PBMCs were isolated by Ficoll-Histopaque density gradient centrifugation and then cryopreserved in liquid nitrogen vapor phase. A word on this clone: The antigen it binds to is not known. The record has no base qualities; no much larger clone is one base away.

Cut back by 0 bases and 0 bases, the V and J ends lie 7 bases apart. The CDR3 goes from the cysteine to the phenylalanine over 16 residues. Kept here is only the CDR3 DNA, which spans 48 bases and is read in frame from base 1. According to the germline V gene (reference sequence), CDR1 reads SGHNT and CDR2 reads YYREEE. Using the deep immunoSEQ assay, TCR CDR3 regions were amplified from genomic DNA by multiplex PCR. Extracted genomic DNA from each cell subset was spread evenly across all wells of several immunoSEQ 96-well plates, with each plate serving as a replicate. For unsorted PBMC, about 300 ng genomic DNA, equal to approximately 30,000 T cell genomes, was loaded into each replicate PCR. Unsorted PBMC genomic DNA was sequenced across ten immunoSEQ deep assay plates. The purified libraries were quantified using a Qubit 3.0 fluorometer, sized with a Bioanalyzer 2100, and then quantified again using the KAPA Library Quantification kit. Every immunoSEQ 96-well plate was sequenced on a separate single-read 150-cycle Illumina NextSeq 550 flow cell. As for the authors' bioinformatics: The immunoSEQ output contained only junctional sequences without quality scores, so filtering could not match that applied to full-length reads. To assign V/J genes and CDR3, sequences were annotated using PyIR, a Python wrapper for IgBLAST v1.9, with IMGT germline references. Reads with weak V/J assignments (E-value above 1e-6), missing CDR3, stop codons, out-of-frame junctions, or ambiguous translated residues were removed. V3J clonotypes were defined as sequences sharing an identical inferred V gene, J gene, and CDR3 amino acid sequence. The percentage overlap between two repertoires was calculated by dividing the number of shared unique clonotypes by the size of the smaller repertoire. Richness of each repertoire was evaluated using RTK rarefaction, the Chao1 estimator, and Recon v2.1 estimates of unobserved clonotypes. Drawn from immuneACCESS, this table holds only the in-frame rearrangements with V and J called that TCRdb kept. Clones are partly lost; checked studies trace under half to an unresolved V gene and leave the rest unexplained. V and J calls and clone size are as listed in that table; D and trimming were resolved from the DNA. The sample table lists roughly 450,000 clones, approximately 79% of them with a count of one. 10% to 15% of the sample is held by the ten biggest clonotypes.

This chain joins TRBV5-4 to TRBJ2-6; the D gene is unclear. The sample consisted of PBMCs. This clonotype originated in a woman aged 40 to 55 in good health. Some clones in this sample may be carry-over from other donors' samples. The nucleotide sequence is given as TGTGCCAGCAGCTTGGACCTAAACTCTGGGGCCAACGTCCTGACTTTC. This sequence encodes CASSLDLNSGANVLTF.